This T cell receptor beta chain was recovered during a study of blood T cell repertoires in COVID-19. The CDR3 runs 14 residues. Trimming removed 0 bases at V and 3 bases at J, with 9 bases between. Germline V CDR1 and CDR2: SGDLS, YYNGEE. In the study's own analysis: Reference gene primer amplification yielded estimated nucleated cell counts. The repertoire was sequenced with immunoSEQ multiplex PCR; TCRdb's copy has only in-frame clones and lacks some. The DNA gave D and trimming, while V, J and clone size come from that table. Seen here are 120,000 to 150,000 clones, approximately 90% observed once, and the top ten hold 11%.

Input material: peripheral blood. This TCR was sampled from an elderly woman with acute or convalescent COVID-19. The chain couples TRBV9 to TRBJ1-2; D is unresolved. Here the CDR3 reads CASSVGLDYYGYTF. The CDR3 DNA reads TGTGCCAGCAGCGTAGGCCTAGACTACTATGGCTACACCTTC.